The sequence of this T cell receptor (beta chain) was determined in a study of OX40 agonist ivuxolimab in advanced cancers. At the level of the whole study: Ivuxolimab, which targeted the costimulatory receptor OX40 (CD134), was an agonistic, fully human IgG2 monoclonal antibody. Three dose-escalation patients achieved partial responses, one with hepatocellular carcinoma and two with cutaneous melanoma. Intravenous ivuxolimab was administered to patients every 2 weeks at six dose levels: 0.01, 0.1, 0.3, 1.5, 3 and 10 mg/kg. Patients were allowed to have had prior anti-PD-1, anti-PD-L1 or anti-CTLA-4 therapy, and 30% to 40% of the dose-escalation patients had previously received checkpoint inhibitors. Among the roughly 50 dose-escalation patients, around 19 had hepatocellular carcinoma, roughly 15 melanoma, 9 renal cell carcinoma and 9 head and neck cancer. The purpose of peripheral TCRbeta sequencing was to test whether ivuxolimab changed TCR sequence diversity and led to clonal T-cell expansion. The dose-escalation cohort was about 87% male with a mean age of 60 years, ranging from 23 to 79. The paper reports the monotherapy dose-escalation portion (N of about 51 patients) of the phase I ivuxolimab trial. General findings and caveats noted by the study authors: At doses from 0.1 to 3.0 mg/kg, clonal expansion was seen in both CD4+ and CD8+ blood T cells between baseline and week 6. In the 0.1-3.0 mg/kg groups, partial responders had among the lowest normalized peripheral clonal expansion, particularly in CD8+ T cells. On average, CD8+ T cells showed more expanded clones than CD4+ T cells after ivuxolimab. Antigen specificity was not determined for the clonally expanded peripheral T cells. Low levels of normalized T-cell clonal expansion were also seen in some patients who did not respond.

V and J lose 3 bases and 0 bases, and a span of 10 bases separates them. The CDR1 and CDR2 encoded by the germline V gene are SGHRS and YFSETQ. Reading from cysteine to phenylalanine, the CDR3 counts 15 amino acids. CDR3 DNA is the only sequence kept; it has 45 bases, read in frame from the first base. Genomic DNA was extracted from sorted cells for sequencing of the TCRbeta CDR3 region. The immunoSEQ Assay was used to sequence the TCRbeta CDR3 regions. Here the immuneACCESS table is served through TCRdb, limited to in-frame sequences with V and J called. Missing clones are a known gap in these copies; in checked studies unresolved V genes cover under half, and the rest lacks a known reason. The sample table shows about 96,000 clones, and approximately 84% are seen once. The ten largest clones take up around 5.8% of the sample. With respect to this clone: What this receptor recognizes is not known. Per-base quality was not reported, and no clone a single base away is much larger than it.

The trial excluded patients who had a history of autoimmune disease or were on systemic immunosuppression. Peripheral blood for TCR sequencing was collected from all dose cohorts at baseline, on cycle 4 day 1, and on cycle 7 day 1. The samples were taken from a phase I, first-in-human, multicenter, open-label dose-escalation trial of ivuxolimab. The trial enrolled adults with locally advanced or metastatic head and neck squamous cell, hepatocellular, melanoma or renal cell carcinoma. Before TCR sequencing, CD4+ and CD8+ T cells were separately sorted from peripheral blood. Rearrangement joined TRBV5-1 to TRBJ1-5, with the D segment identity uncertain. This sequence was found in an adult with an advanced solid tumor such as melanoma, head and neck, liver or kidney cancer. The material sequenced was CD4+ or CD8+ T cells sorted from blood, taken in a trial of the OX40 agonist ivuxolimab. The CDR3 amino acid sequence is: CASSWKSPSNQPQHF. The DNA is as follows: TGCGCCAGCAGCTGGAAATCGCCTAGCAATCAGCCCCAGCATTTT.